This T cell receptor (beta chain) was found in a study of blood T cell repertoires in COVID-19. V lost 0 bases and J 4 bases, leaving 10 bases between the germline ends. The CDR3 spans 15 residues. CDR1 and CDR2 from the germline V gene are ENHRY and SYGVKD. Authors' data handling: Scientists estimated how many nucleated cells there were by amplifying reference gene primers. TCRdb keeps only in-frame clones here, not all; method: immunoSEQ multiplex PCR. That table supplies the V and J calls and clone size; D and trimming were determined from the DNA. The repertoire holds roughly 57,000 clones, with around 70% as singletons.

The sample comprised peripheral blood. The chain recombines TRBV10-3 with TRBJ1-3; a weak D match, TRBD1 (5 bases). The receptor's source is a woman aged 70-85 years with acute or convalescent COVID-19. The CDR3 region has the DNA TGTGCCATCAGTGAGTCGGGACTCCGAGGAAACACCATATATTTT. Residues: CAISESGLRGNTIYF.